This record looks at one T cell receptor (beta chain) sequence and its context. The data were obtained in a study of T cells in Graves' hyperthyroidism and ophthalmopathy. Amplification yielded TCR beta CDR3 regions, with RNA transcripts as the source. With the HTBI primer set, the TCR CDR3 went through a first round of RT-PCR. TCRdb reanalysed the multiplex PCR reads using MiXCR and keeps one entry per CDR3 protein. Of about 720,000 distinct CDR3 sequences listed, roughly 15% were seen once; the top ten hold roughly 8%. The sequence derives from a man between 18 and 29 years old with Graves' hyperthyroidism. Sequenced material: blood.

The CDR3 spells CASSFGAGGEETQYF. The CDR3 region has the DNA TGTGCCAGCAGTTTCGGGGCGGGAGGAGAAGAGACCCAGTACTTC. V is TRBV12-3 or TRBV12-4 and J is TRBJ2-5; TRBD2 agrees at 8 bases. The CDR3 has 15 residues. With V trimmed by 3 bases and J by 3 bases, 6 bases remained unmatched.